This T cell receptor beta chain comes out of a study of neurological immune-mediated disorders. Study-wide results and caveats: TCR-beta repertoires seemed private in all groups, with no expanded CDR3 amino acid sequences shared.

Over 190 million TCR-beta sequences from 15-18 subjects were obtained in each sequencing run. MiXCR was run by TCRdb on the 5' RACE reads, yielding one entry per CDR3 protein. Of approximately 46,000 distinct CDR3 sequences listed, approximately 11% are singletons. This clonotype was recorded many times. Antigen: not known. The CDR3 sequence is 11 residues long. V was cut by 6 bases and J by 8 bases, with 8 bases left in between. Described time point: longitudinal time-point 1 (baseline). The sequencing input was PBMCs. The rearrangement links TRBV12-3 or TRBV12-4 to TRBJ2-1; D ambiguous. The TCR was taken from a middle-aged woman in good health. CDR3 bases: TGTGCCAGCAGGCCTATCGATGAGCAGTTCTTC. This gives the protein CASRPIDEQFF.